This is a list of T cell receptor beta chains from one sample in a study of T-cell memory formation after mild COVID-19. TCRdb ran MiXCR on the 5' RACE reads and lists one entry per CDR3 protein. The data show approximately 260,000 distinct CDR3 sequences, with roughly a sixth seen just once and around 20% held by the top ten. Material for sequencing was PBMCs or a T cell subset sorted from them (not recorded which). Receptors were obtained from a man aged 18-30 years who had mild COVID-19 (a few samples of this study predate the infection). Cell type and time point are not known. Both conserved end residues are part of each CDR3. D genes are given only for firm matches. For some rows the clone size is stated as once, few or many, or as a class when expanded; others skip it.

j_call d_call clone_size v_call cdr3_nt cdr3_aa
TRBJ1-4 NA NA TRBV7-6 TGTGCCAGCAGCTCAGCGGAACAGAGCATGCCTTATGCAACTAATGAAAAACTGTTTTTT CASSSAEQSMPYATNEKLFF
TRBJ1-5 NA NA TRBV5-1 TGCGCCAGCCCTAGGGACTACGGTTGCAATCAGCCCCAGCATTTT CASPRDYGCNQPQHF
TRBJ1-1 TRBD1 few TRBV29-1 TGCAGCGGGAGACAGGGCCGGAACACTGAAGCTTTCTTT CSGRQGRNTEAFF
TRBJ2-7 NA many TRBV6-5 TGTGCCAGCAGTTACCCCGGCGGATACGAGCAGTACTTC CASSYPGGYEQYF
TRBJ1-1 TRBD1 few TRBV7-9 TGTGCCAGCAGCCGGAAAAACAGGGGCGGAACTGAAGCTTTCTTT CASSRKNRGGTEAFF
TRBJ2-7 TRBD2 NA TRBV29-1 TGCAGCGTTGAAGATCACCCCCGCGGGGGGCGGGAGCAGTACTTC CSVEDHPRGGREQYF
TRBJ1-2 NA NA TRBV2 NA CASIFGPGGGGYTF
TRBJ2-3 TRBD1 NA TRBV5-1 TGCGCCAGCAGCTTGGACCGCCAGGGGGCGGATACGCAGTATTTT CASSLDRQGADTQYF
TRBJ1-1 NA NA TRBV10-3 TGTGCCATCAGTGAGCCTCGACTAAGAACAGGAGTCAGGGACACTGAAGCTTTCTTT CAISEPRLRTGVRDTEAFF
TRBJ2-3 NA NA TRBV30 TGTGCCTGGAGCTTGATGGCGGATACGCAGTATTTT CAWSLMADTQYF
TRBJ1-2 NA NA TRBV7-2 TGTGCCAGCAGCCCAGACACAGACTATGGCTACACCTTC CASSPDTDYGYTF